Presented here are 8 T cell receptor beta chains from one specimen sequenced in a study of T cells in Graves' hyperthyroidism and ophthalmopathy. Amplification of TCR beta CDR3 regions used RNA as the template. The study used the HTBI primer set for a first-round RT-PCR of the TCR CDR3. MiXCR, run by TCRdb on the multiplex PCR reads, gives a single entry per CDR3 protein. The sample yields fewer than 750,000 distinct CDR3 sequences, about 15% seen once. Sequenced: blood. All receptors come from a woman in her thirties or forties with Graves' ophthalmopathy.

This clonotype was counted many times. The rearrangement uses TRBV6-5 and TRBJ1-1, with 9 nucleotides matching TRBD1. With 6 bases clipped from V and 5 bases from J, the junction kept 4 bases outside the gene matches. This CDR3 has 13 residues. CDR1 and CDR2 from the germline V gene are MNHEY and SVGAGI. CDR3 nucleotides: TGTGCCAGCAGGGGACAGGGAAGGACTGAAGCTTTCTTT. It encodes CASRGQGRTEAFF.

This clonotype turned up a few times. The chain carries TRBV7-2 and TRBJ2-7; 7 bases agree with TRBD2. The CDR3 length is 14 residues. V shed 3 bases and J 3 bases; nucleotides not matched to a gene: 5. Germline lookup yields CDR1 SGHTA and CDR2 FQGNSA. CDR3 in amino acids: CASSFPGGNYEQYF. CDR3 in DNA: TGTGCCAGCAGCTTCCCGGGGGGAAACTACGAGCAGTACTTC.

This clonotype was found a few times. The J gene is TRBJ2-7, the V gene TRBV20-1; D unclear. Germline CDR1 and CDR2: DFQATT and SNEGSKA (reference sequence). The CDR3 covers 15 residues. Trimming left V 6 bases short and J 0 bases short, with 18 bases between. The CDR3 is CSAQDGHPSSYEQYF. CDR3 in DNA: TGCAGTGCCCAGGACGGCCACCCGTCCTCCTACGAGCAGTACTTC.

This clonotype was detected ten times or more. The chain is built from TRBV10-1 and TRBJ2-5; 10 positions match TRBD1. Per the germline V gene, CDR1 is WNHNN and CDR2 is SYGVQD (reference sequence). The ends lost 4 bases at V and 1 base at J; junction bases unmatched: 0. The CDR3 loop spans 14 amino acids. The CDR3 is CASSGTGGQETQYF. CDR3 sequence (DNA): TGCGCCAGCAGTGGGACAGGGGGCCAAGAGACCCAGTACTTC.

Many counts were recorded for this clonotype. CDR3 sequence reads: CASRRGGLAGANVLTF. The CDR3 DNA follows: TGTGCCAGCAGGAGGGGGGGGCTAGCTGGGGCCAACGTCCTGACTTTC. The chain links TRBV2 to TRBJ2-6; possible D gene TRBD2, 7 bases. Germline V gives CDR1 SNHLY, CDR2 FYNNEI. The CDR3 runs 16 residues. Trimming removed 6 bases from V and 2 bases from J, with 14 bases in between.

In its sample, this clonotype was seen once. The genes are TRBV11-2 and TRBJ2-7; D is uncertain. This CDR3 region has 15 residues. With 7 bases removed from V and 9 bases from J, the gap between germline ends came to 25 bases. The germline V gene has CDR1 SGHAT and CDR2 FQNNGV. CDR3 DNA: TGTGCCAGCAAATCCCCGGGCAGACCTCGATGGGCGCAGTACTTC. Protein product: CASKSPGRPRWAQYF.

This clonotype has ten or more counts. The chain links TRBV6-2 or TRBV6-3 to TRBJ1-2, with D maybe TRBD1 (6 bases). The CDR3 consists of 18 residues. Germline CDR1 and CDR2: MNHEY and SVGEGT. Trimming took 3 bases from V and 0 from J, leaving 20 bases between them. CDR3 region: CASSYSSRGPQANYGYTF. CDR3 bases: TGTGCCAGCAGTTATTCGAGTCGGGGGCCTCAAGCTAACTATGGCTACACCTTC.

The chain links TRBV14 to TRBJ1-2; D is possibly TRBD1 (5 bases). Germline V gene sequence: CDR1 SGHDN, CDR2 FVKESK. CDR3 length equals 15 residues. V was clipped by 4 bases and J by 7 bases, with 19 bases between them. The CDR3 DNA sequence: TGTGCCAGCAGCCTTCATTCGTGGGGGGAGCGTGGCTACACCTTC. Its protein is CASSLHSWGERGYTF.